The clone carrying this T cell receptor (beta chain) occurred once. Measured with immunoSEQ multiplex PCR; TCRdb has only the in-frame clones, and not every one. The table has 110,000 or so clones, roughly 80% seen once; the top ten hold roughly an eighth. This sample is drawn from a study of blood T cell repertoires in COVID-19. V was clipped by 5 bases and J by 10 bases; unmatched bases: 14. Germline-derived CDR1 and CDR2 are LNHDA and SQIVND (reference sequence). This CDR3 is built from 16 residues. This sequence originates from a human donor in a cohort sampled during active COVID-19. This chain links TRBV19 with TRBJ2-1; TRBD1 agrees at 10 bases. What was sequenced was peripheral blood. The CDR3 DNA reads TGTGCCAGTAGTGCCGGACAGGGGGAGGTATTTAGGGAGCAGTTCTTC. Amino acid sequence: CASSAGQGEVFREQFF.